Included here is one T cell receptor (beta chain) sequence, with context. Its matching antigen is unknown. The record originates from a study of cytomegalovirus exposure and HLA in healthy donors. General study findings and limits: In a later analysis, at a false discovery rate of 0.05, roughly 17,000 TCR beta sequences matched HLA alleles. In a later analysis, a genetic analysis reported fewer productive-TCR N-insertions in an Asian-associated ancestry cluster than the cohort average.

Researchers ran the PCR with 60 Vbeta and 13 Jbeta primers. Profiled with immunoSEQ multiplex PCR; TCRdb holds only in-frame clones, not every one. This table has about 200,000 clones, 75% to 90% appearing once. Healthy bone marrow donors made up the donor group. Trimming cost V 4 bases and J 5 bases; bases outside gene matches: 4. The CDR3 totals 15 residues. In germline, CDR1 is SGHRS, CDR2 YFSETQ. The rearrangement joins TRBV5-1 to TRBJ2-1; 12 nucleotides agree with TRBD2. The sequence derives from a woman aged 25 to 39 in good health and CMV-seronegative. Input material: PBMCs. The CDR3 bases are TGCGCCAGCAGCATCGGACTAGCGGGAAACAATGAGCAGTTCTTC. Its translation is CASSIGLAGNNEQFF.